What follows are 5 T cell receptor beta chains derived from one specimen sequenced in a study of memory CD4+ T cells and cytomegalovirus serostatus. The table came from immunoSEQ multiplex PCR; TCRdb's copy has only in-frame clones and leaves some out. Counted here are nearly 60,000 clones, about 81% occurring once; the ten biggest clones make up 1% to 1.2%. Single viable CD3+CD4+CD8-CD45RO+ cells were sorted as the memory CD4+ T cells. The specimen was memory CD4+ T cells from blood. These receptors were taken from an adult in good health and CMV-seronegative.

This clone was recorded only once. The J gene is TRBJ1-5, the V gene TRBV19; the D gene is possibly TRBD1 (6 bases). The CDR3 runs 15 residues. V lost 3 bases to trimming and J lost 5 bases, with 14 bases between them. CDR1 is LNHDA and CDR2 is SQIVND in the germline V gene (reference sequence). The DNA of the CDR3 is TGTGCCAGTAGTATTCTAACAGGGACTCATCAGCCCCAGCATTTT. As protein: CASSILTGTHQPQHF.

This rearrangement joins TRBV7-8 to TRBJ1-1; possible D gene TRBD1, 5 bases. CDR1 SGHVS and CDR2 FQNEAQ come from the germline V gene. The CDR3 totals 14 residues. V was shortened by 10 bases and J by 1 base, with 16 bases between the two germline ends. The CDR3 nucleotides read TGTGCCACCCAACCGGGCAGGGCGAACACTGAAGCTTTCTTT. It specifies CATQPGRANTEAFF.

The rearrangement uses TRBV10-3 and TRBJ2-7; D call uncertain. The CDR3 is 14 amino acids. Trimming shortened V by 11 bases and J by 4 bases, and 21 bases separated the two germline ends. Germline CDR1 and CDR2: ENHRY and SYGVKD. The CDR3 loop is CAVRKEQSVYEQYF. DNA for the CDR3: TGTGCCGTCCGCAAGGAACAGAGCGTTTACGAGCAGTACTTC.

This chain connects TRBV29-1 to TRBJ1-3, with TRBD1 matching over 8 bases. The CDR3 has 14 amino acids. Germline-derived CDR1 and CDR2 are SQVTM and ANQGSEA. Trimming at V came to 3 bases and at J to 4 bases, leaving 5 bases not matched to a gene. DNA for the CDR3: TGCAGCGTTGACTGGCAGGGGGCAGGAAACACCATATATTTT. This codes for CSVDWQGAGNTIYF. The entire variable domain, with the rest obtained from reference TRBV29-1 and TRBJ1-3, is as follows: SAVISQKPSRDICQRGTSLTIQCQVDSQVTMMFWYRQQPGQSLTLIATANQGSEATYESGFVIDKFPISRPNLTFSTLTVSNMSPEDSSIYLCSVDWQGAGNTIYFGEGSWLTVV.

This clone showed up just once. The rearrangement links TRBV4-3 to TRBJ2-1; 15 bases are shared with TRBD2. Trimming cost V 0 bases and J 8 bases; bases outside gene matches: 8. The germline gives CDR1 LGHNA, CDR2 YSLEER. The CDR3 runs 18 residues. The CDR3 sequence is CASSQDGGRTSGRDEQFF. Written as DNA, the CDR3 is TGCGCCAGCAGCCAAGATGGAGGCCGGACTAGCGGGAGGGATGAGCAGTTCTTC.